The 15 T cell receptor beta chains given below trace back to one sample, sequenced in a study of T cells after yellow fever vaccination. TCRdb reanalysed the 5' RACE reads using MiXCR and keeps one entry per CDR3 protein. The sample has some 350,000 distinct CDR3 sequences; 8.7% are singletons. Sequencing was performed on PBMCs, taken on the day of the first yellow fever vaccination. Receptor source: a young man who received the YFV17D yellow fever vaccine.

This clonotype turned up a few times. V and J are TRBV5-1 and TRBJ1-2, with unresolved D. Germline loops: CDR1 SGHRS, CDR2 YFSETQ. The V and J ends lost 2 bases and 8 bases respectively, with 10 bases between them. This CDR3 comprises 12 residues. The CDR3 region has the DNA TGCGCCAGCAGCTTCGAGAGGAACGGCTACACCTTC. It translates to CASSFERNGYTF.

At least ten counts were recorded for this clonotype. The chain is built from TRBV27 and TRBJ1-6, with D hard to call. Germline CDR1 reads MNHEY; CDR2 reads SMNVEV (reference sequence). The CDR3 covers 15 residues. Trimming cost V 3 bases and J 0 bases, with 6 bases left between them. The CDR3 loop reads CASSFRPSYNSPLHF. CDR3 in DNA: TGTGCCAGCAGTTTCCGGCCCTCCTATAATTCACCCCTCCACTTT.

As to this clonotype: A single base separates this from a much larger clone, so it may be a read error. CDR3 sequence: CASSPGGAGETQYF. DNA for the CDR3: TGTGCCAGCAGCCCCGGGGGGGCCGGAGAGACCCAGTACTTC. The J gene is TRBJ2-5, the V gene TRBV5-6, with 8 bases lining up with TRBD2. Losses at the gene ends were 4 bases for V and 4 bases for J; bases not matched to a gene: 6. The CDR3 consists of 14 residues. CDR1 is SGHDT and CDR2 is YYEEEE in the germline V gene.

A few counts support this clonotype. The DNA of the CDR3 is TGCAGTGCTAGAGATCAAGGGTTGGGAGATAATTCACCCCTCCACTTT. It yields the protein CSARDQGLGDNSPLHF. This chain uses TRBV20-1 with TRBJ1-6; D ambiguous. Germline CDR1 is DFQATT and CDR2 is SNEGSKA (reference sequence). This CDR3 is 16 amino acids long. V was pared by 0 bases and J by 5 bases, with 14 bases between.

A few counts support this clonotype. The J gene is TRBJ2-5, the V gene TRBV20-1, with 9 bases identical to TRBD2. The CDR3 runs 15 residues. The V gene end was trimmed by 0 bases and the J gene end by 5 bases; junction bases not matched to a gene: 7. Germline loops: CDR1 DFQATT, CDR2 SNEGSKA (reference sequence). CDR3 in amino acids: CSARDMRGGPETQYF. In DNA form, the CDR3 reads TGCAGTGCTAGAGATATGCGGGGGGGTCCGGAGACCCAGTACTTC.

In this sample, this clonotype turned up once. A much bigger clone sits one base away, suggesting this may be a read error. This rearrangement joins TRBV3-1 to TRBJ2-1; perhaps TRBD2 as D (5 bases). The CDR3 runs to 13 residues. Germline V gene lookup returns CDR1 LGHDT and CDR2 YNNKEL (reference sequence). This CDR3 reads CSSSQASGNEQFF. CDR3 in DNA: TGTTCCAGCAGCCAAGCAAGCGGCAATGAGCAGTTCTTC.

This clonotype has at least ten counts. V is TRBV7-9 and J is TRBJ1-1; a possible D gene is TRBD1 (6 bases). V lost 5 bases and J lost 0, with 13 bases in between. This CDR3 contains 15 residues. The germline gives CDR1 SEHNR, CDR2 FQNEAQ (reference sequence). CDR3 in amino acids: CASSLMGGLNTEAFF. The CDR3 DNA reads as TGTGCCAGCAGCCTTATGGGGGGGCTGAACACTGAAGCTTTCTTT. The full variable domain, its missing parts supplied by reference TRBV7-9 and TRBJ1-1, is DTGVSQNPRHKITKRGQNVTFRCDPISEHNRLYWYRQTLGQGPEFLTYFQNEAQLEKSRLLSDRFSAERPKGSFSTLEIQRTEQGDSAMYLCASSLMGGLNTEAFFGQGTRLTVV.

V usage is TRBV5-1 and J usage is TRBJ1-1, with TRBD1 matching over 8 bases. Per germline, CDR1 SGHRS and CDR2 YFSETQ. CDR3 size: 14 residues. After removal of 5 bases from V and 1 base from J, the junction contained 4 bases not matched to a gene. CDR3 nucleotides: TGCGCCAGCAGGGACAGGGTGGAGAACACTGAAGCTTTCTTT. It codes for CASRDRVENTEAFF.

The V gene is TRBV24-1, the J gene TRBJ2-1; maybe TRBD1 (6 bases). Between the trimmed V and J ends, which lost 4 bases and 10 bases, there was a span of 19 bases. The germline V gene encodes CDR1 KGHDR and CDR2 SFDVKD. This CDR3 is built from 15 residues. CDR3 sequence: CATSEPGTPGSEQFF. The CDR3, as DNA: TGTGCCACCAGTGAACCCGGGACACCAGGATCGGAGCAGTTCTTC.

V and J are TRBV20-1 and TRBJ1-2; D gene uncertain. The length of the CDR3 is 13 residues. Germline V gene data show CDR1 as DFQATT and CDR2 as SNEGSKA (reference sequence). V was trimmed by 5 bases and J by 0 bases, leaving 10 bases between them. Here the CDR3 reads CSARNSANYGYTF. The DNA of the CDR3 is TGCAGTGCTCGAAACTCAGCTAACTATGGCTACACCTTC.

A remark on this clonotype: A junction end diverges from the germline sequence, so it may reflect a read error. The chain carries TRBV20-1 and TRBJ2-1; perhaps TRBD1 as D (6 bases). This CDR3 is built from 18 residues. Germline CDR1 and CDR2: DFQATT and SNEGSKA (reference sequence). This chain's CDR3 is CSARVRQGPSSSYNEQFF. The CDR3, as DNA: TGCAGTGCCAGAGTGCGTCAGGGGCCTTCAAGCTCCTACAATGAGCAGTTCTTC.

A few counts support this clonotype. The CDR3 region is CASSQVGVDEQFF. CDR3 coding DNA: TGTGCCAGCAGCCAAGTAGGGGTGGATGAGCAGTTCTTC. The V and J genes are TRBV3-1 and TRBJ2-1, with D maybe TRBD1 (5 bases). With 1 base removed from V and 8 bases from J, the gap between germline ends came to 9 bases. The CDR3 has 13 amino acids. Germline loops: CDR1 LGHDT, CDR2 YNNKEL (reference sequence).

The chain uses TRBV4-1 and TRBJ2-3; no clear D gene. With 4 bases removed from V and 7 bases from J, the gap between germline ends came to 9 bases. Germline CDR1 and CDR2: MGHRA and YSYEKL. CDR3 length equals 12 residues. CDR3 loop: CASSPDRYTQYF. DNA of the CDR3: TGCGCCAGCAGCCCAGATCGGTATACGCAGTATTTT.

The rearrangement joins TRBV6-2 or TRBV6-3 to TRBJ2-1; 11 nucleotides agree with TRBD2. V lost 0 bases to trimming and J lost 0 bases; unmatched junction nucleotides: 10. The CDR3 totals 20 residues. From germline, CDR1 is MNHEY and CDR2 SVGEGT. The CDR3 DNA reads TGTGCCAGCAGTTACTCTATGGGTAGCGGGGGGGTAAGCTCCTACAATGAGCAGTTCTTC. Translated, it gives CASSYSMGSGGVSSYNEQFF.

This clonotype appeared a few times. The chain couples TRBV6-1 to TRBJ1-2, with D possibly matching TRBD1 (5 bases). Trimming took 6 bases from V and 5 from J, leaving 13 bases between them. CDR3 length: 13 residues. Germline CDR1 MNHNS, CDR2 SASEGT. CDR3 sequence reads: CASRAGGGYGYTF. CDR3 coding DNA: TGTGCCAGCAGGGCCGGGGGGGGTTATGGCTACACCTTC.